One and the same sample provided the 17 T cell receptor beta chains below, sequenced in a study of identical twins (TCRdb year 2016). Library creation used 5' RACE. The data were produced on an Illumina HiSeq 2000. TCRdb reprocessed the public reads (quality trimming at Q25 with fastp, clone calling with MiXCR) and kept in-frame beta chains. Every CDR3 protein is listed once, alongside the most common genes and DNA of its rows. This sample gives roughly 720,000 distinct CDR3 sequences in total; 15% to 20% of them show up just once. Together, the top ten hold about an eighth of the sample. This sample also appeared in a second study, on T cells expressing NK-cell markers.

Sequencing used PBMCs. The receptors shown here come from a young woman in good health.

The chain has TRBV20-1 and TRBJ2-1, with TRBD2 as a possible D gene (7 bases). CDR1 is DFQATT, CDR2 SNEGSKA, per germline (reference sequence). V was pared by 3 bases and J by 2 bases, with 17 bases between. The CDR3 is 16 residues long. Here the CDR3 reads CSASIRSGGPYNEQFF. CDR3 coding DNA: TGCAGTGCTAGTATTCGTTCGGGGGGCCCCTACAATGAGCAGTTCTTC.

This clonotype has more than one count but fewer than ten. V gene TRBV20-1 combines with J gene TRBJ1-5; no firm D call. V gave up 7 bases and J gave up 0 bases, with 10 bases separating them. The germline V gene has CDR1 DFQATT and CDR2 SNEGSKA (reference sequence). The CDR3 consists of 13 residues. This CDR3 reads CSGGYNSNQPQHF. The CDR3 region has the DNA TGCAGTGGCGGGTATAATAGCAATCAGCCCCAGCATTTT.

V usage is TRBV6-1 and J usage is TRBJ2-1, with D maybe TRBD2 (7 bases). The CDR3 is 15 amino acids. The V and J ends lost 7 bases and 9 bases respectively, with 22 bases between them. CDR1 MNHNS and CDR2 SASEGT come from the germline V gene. The CDR3 sequence: CASTTRGGGPSEQFF. DNA for the CDR3: TGTGCCAGCACTACCAGAGGGGGGGGGCCTAGTGAGCAGTTCTTC.

The chain recombines TRBV20-1 with TRBJ2-7; 7 bases line up with TRBD2. The V segment lost 5 bases and the J segment 2 bases; nucleotides outside the gene matches: 9. CDR1 and CDR2 (germline): DFQATT, SNEGSKA (reference sequence). CDR3 length: 14 residues. CDR3 in amino acids: CSAAKTGGPYEQYF. CDR3 nucleotides: TGCAGTGCTGCCAAAACGGGGGGACCCTACGAGCAGTACTTC.

The rearrangement links TRBV29-1 to TRBJ2-1, with TRBD2 as a possible D gene (5 bases). The CDR3 is made up of 12 amino acids. Germline loops: CDR1 SQVTM, CDR2 ANQGSEA. Trimming removed 7 bases at V and 9 bases at J, with 16 bases between. DNA for the CDR3: TGCAGCGCCTATAGCGTGGGTGGTGAGCAGTTCTTC. The encoded protein is CSAYSVGGEQFF.

The J gene is TRBJ1-1, the V gene TRBV6-5, with D possibly TRBD1 on 6 matching bases. This CDR3 spans 16 amino acids. V was trimmed by 0 bases and J by 6 bases, leaving 17 bases between them. Germline values: CDR1 MNHEY, CDR2 SVGAGI. The CDR3 is CASSYSIQGLGAEAFF. The DNA for the CDR3 is TGTGCCAGCAGTTACTCGATACAGGGCTTAGGCGCTGAAGCTTTCTTT.

The chain is built from TRBV10-3 and TRBJ2-2; D is undetermined. CDR1 is ENHRY and CDR2 is SYGVKD in the germline V gene. This CDR3 is 11 amino acids long. V dropped 11 bases and J dropped 0 bases, with 4 bases sitting between them. CDR3 sequence: CAVANTGELFF. CDR3 nucleotide sequence: TGTGCCGTCGCGAACACCGGGGAGCTGTTTTTT.

This clonotype came up a few times. This sequence joins TRBV6-5 and TRBJ2-1; 7 nucleotides agree with TRBD2. The CDR3 consists of 17 residues. The junction had 11 bases not matched to a gene; V was cut back by 3 bases and J by 3 bases. The V gene's germline CDR1 is MNHEY and CDR2 SVGAGI. CDR3 bases: TGTGCCAGCAGTTATAGCGCAGGGTCTAGCGGCTACAATGAGCAGTTCTTC. It encodes CASSYSAGSSGYNEQFF.

The V and J genes are TRBV5-1 and TRBJ2-3, with D uncertain. This CDR3 comprises 12 residues. Germline lookup yields CDR1 SGHRS and CDR2 YFSETQ. Trimming removed 6 bases at V and 3 bases at J, with 8 bases between. The CDR3 spells CASTFLTDTQYF. CDR3 nucleotide sequence: TGCGCCAGCACCTTCCTTACAGATACGCAGTATTTT.

This sequence joins TRBV6-4 and TRBJ2-7; 12 nucleotides align to TRBD2. V was clipped by 4 bases and J by 4 bases; unmatched bases: 5. The CDR3 has 15 residues. CDR1 and CDR2 from the germline V gene are MRHNA and SNTAGT. The CDR3 DNA reads as TGTGCCAGCAGTGCGGGACTAGCGGGTCATTACGAGCAGTACTTC. Its translation: CASSAGLAGHYEQYF.

This clonotype was seen once. The gene calls are TRBV12-3 or TRBV12-4 and TRBJ2-3, with 11 bases fitting TRBD2. CDR3 length: 15 amino acids. V trimming: 4 bases; J trimming: 4 bases; junction bases outside the gene matches: 4. The CDR3: CASSSGSGRADTQYF. The CDR3 bases are TGTGCCAGCAGTTCCGGTAGCGGGAGGGCAGATACGCAGTATTTT.

The genes are TRBV7-2 and TRBJ2-3; D gene unclear. The V and J ends lost 3 bases and 9 bases respectively, with 4 bases between them. Germline CDR1 SGHTA, CDR2 FQGNSA. This CDR3 comprises 10 residues. CDR3 bases: TGTGCCAGCAGCTTGTCGACGCAGTATTTT. Protein product: CASSLSTQYF.

In this sample, this clonotype turned up many times. An end of the junction differs from the germline gene, which may be a read error. The chain combines TRBV5-1 with TRBJ2-1, with D perhaps TRBD1 (6 bases). The germline gives CDR1 SGHRS, CDR2 YFSETQ. This CDR3 has 15 residues. For the CDR3, the DNA is TGTGCCAGCAGCTTAGGGAGAGGGGGCTACAATGAGCAGTTCTTC. It codes for CASSLGRGGYNEQFF. Full variable domain (outside the CDR3, taken from reference TRBV5-1 and TRBJ2-1): KAGVTQTPRYLIKTRGQQVTLSCSPISGHRSVSWYQQTPGQGLQFLFEYFSETQRNKGNFPGRFSGRQFSNSRSEMNVSTLELGDSALYLCASSLGRGGYNEQFFGPGTRLTVL.

A few counts support this clonotype. The V gene is TRBV20-1, the J gene TRBJ2-1, with 9 bases that match TRBD2. The CDR3 is 16 amino acids. V lost 2 bases, J lost 1 base, and 6 bases stayed unmatched. Germline V gene lookup returns CDR1 DFQATT and CDR2 SNEGSKA (reference sequence). CDR3 protein: CSARLAGLASYNEQFF. For the CDR3, the DNA is TGCAGTGCTAGACTAGCGGGGCTTGCATCCTACAATGAGCAGTTCTTC.

This clonotype has a handful of counts. V usage is TRBV5-5 and J usage is TRBJ1-1; TRBD1 might be the D (6 bases). The V and J ends lost 4 bases and 0 bases respectively, with 13 bases between them. The CDR3 is 15 amino acids. The germline CDR1 and CDR2 sequences are SGHKS and YYEKEE (reference sequence). CDR3: CASSRPGQMNTEAFF. DNA for the CDR3: TGTGCCAGCAGCCGACCGGGACAAATGAACACTGAAGCTTTCTTT.

This clonotype was detected only a few times. This chain uses TRBV6-2 or TRBV6-3 with TRBJ2-2; D gene unclear. The CDR3 contains 14 residues. Trimming cost V 5 bases and J 3 bases, with 10 bases left between them. Germline CDR1 is MNHEY and CDR2 is SVGEGT. The CDR3 DNA follows: TGTGCCAGCAGTCCTATCTCTTACACCGGGGAGCTGTTTTTT. Translated, it gives CASSPISYTGELFF.

V usage is TRBV20-1 and J usage is TRBJ2-5; 7 bases fit TRBD1. Germline assignment: CDR1 DFQATT and CDR2 SNEGSKA (reference sequence). This CDR3 contains 12 residues. Trimming took 6 bases from V and 3 from J; bases not matched to a gene: 4. The CDR3 DNA sequence: TGCAGTGCATGGGACAGAGAAGAGACCCAGTACTTC. Its protein is CSAWDREETQYF.